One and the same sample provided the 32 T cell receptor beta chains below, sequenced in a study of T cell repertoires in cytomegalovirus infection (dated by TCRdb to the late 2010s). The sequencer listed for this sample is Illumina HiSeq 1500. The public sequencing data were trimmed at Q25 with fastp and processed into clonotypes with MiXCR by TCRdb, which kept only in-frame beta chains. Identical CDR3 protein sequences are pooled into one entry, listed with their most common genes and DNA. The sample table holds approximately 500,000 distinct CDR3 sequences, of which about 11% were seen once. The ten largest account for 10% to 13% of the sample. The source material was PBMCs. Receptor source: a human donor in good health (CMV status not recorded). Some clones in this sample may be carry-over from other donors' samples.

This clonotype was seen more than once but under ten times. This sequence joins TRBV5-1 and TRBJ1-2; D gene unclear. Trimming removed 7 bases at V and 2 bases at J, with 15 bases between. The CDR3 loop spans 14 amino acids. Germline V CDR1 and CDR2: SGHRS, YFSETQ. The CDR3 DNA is TGCGCCAGCCGCTCTCGGGCGGAGAACTATGGCTACACCTTC. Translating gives CASRSRAENYGYTF.

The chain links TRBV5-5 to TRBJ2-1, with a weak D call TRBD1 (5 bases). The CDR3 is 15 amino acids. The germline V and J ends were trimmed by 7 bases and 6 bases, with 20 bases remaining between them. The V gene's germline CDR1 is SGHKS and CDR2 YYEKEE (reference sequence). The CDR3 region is CASLLSGSQGNEQFF. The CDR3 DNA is TGTGCCAGCTTACTTTCAGGGTCCCAGGGCAATGAGCAGTTCTTC.

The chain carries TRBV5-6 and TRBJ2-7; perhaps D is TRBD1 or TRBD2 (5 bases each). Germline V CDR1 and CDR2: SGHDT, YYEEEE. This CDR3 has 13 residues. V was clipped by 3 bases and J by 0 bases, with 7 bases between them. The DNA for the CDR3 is TGTGCCAGCAGCTGGGACGGCTCCTACGAGCAGTACTTC. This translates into CASSWDGSYEQYF.

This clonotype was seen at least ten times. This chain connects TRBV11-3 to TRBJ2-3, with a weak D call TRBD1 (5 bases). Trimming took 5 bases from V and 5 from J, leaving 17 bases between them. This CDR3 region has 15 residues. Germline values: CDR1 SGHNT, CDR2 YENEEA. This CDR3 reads CASSARVGPRDTQYF. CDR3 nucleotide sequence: TGTGCCAGCAGCGCCCGTGTGGGGCCGAGAGATACGCAGTATTTT.

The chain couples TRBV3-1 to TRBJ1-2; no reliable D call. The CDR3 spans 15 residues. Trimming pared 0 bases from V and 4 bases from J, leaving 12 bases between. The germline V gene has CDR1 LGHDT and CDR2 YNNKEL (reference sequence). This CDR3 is CASSQERVTGYGYTF. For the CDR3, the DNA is TGTGCCAGCAGCCAAGAGCGGGTCACTGGCTATGGCTACACCTTC.

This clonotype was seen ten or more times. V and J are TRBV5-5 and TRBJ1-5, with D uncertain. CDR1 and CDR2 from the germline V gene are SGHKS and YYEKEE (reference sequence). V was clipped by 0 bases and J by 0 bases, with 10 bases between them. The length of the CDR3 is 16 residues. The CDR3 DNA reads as TGTGCCAGCAGCTTGGGGTACACTGATAGCAATCAGCCCCAGCATTTT. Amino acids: CASSLGYTDSNQPQHF.

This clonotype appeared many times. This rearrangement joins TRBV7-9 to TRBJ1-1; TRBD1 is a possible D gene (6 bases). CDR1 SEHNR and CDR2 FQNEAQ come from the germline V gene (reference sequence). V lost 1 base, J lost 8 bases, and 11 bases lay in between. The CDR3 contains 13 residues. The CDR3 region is CASSLGGQPEAFF. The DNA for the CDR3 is TGTGCCAGCAGCTTAGGGGGGCAGCCAGAAGCTTTCTTT. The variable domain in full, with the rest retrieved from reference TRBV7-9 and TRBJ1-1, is DTGVSQNPRHKITKRGQNVTFRCDPISEHNRLYWYRQTLGQGPEFLTYFQNEAQLEKSRLLSDRFSAERPKGSFSTLEIQRTEQGDSAMYLCASSLGGQPEAFFGQGTRLTVV.

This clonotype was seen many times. The CDR3, as DNA: TGTGCCAGCAGCTTAGGACTTAAAGAGACCCAGTACTTC. This codes for CASSLGLKETQYF. V is TRBV11-2 and J is TRBJ2-5; D ambiguous. Germline CDR1 SGHAT, CDR2 FQNNGV. The CDR3 sequence is 13 residues long. Trimming cost V 1 base and J 3 bases, with 6 bases left between them.

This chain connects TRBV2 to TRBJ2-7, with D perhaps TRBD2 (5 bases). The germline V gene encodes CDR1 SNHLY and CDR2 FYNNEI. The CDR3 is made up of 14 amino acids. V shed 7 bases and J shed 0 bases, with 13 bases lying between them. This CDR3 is CASTEGSLSYEQYF. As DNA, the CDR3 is TGTGCCAGCACCGAGGGCTCCCTCTCCTACGAGCAGTACTTC.

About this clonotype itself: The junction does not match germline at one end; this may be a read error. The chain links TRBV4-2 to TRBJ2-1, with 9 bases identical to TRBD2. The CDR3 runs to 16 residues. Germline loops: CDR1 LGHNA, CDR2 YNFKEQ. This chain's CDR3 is CASCQPSTSGYNEQFF. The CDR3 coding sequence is TGTGCCAGCTGCCAACCGTCGACTAGCGGCTACAATGAGCAGTTCTTC.

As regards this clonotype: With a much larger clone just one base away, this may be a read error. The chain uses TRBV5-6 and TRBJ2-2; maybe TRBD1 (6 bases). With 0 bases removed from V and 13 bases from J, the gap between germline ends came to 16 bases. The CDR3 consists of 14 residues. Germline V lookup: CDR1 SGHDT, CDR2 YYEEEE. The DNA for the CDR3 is TGTGCCAGCAGCTTGGTGGGACAAACCACGGGGCTGTTTTTT. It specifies CASSLVGQTTGLFF.

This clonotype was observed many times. The CDR3 loop is CASKIKMDSANTGELFF. The CDR3 DNA sequence: TGTGCCAGCAAGATCAAAATGGACTCGGCGAACACCGGGGAGCTGTTTTTT. The V and J genes are TRBV2 and TRBJ2-2, with D possibly matching TRBD2 (5 bases). This CDR3 region has 17 residues. In germline, CDR1 is SNHLY, CDR2 FYNNEI. Trimming pared 7 bases from V and 0 bases from J, leaving 18 bases between.

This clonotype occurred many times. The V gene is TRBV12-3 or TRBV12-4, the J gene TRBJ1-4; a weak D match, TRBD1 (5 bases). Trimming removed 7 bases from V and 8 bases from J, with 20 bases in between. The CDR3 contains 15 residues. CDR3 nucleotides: TGTGCCAGCACCTTAAGCGGGACCCCCGCCGAAAAACTGTTTTTT. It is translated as CASTLSGTPAEKLFF.

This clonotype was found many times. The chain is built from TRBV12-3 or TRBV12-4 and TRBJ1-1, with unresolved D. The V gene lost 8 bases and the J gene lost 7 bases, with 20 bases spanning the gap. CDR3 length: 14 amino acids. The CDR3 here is CASCISGGTYEAFF. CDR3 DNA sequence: TGTGCCAGCTGCATTAGCGGTGGAACCTATGAAGCTTTCTTT.

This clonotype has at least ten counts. The DNA for the CDR3 is TGTGCCAGCAGTTTATCGGGAGGGCTTCATGAAAAACTGTTTTTT. It codes for CASSLSGGLHEKLFF. The chain employs TRBV28 and TRBJ1-4, with D unclear. V lost 1 base, J lost 6 bases, and 12 bases lay in between. The CDR3 contains 15 residues. Germline values: CDR1 MDHEN, CDR2 SYDVKM.

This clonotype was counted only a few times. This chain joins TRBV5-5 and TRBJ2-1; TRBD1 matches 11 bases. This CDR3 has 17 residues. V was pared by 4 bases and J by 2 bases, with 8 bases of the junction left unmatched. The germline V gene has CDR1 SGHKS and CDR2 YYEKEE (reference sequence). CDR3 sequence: CASSRGTGGITYNEQFF. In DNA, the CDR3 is TGTGCCAGCAGCCGTGGGACAGGGGGTATCACCTACAATGAGCAGTTCTTC.

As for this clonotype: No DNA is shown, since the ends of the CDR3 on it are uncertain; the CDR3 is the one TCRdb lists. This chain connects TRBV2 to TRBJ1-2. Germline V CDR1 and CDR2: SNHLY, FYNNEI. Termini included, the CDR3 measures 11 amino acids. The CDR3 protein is CASSTSRIYTF.

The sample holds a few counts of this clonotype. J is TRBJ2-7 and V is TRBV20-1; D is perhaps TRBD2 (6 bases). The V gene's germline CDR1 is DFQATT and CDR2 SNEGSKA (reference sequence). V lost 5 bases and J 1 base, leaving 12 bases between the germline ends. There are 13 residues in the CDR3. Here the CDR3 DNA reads TGCAGTGCTCGGAGGACTATTTCCTACGAGCAGTACTTC. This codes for CSARRTISYEQYF.

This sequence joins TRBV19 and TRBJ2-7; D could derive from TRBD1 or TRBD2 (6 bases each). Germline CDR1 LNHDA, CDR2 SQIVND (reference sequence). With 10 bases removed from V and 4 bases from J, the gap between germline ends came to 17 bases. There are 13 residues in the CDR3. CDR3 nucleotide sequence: TGTGCCACCGCGGCGGGACACGGGTACGAGCAGTACTTC. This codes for CATAAGHGYEQYF.

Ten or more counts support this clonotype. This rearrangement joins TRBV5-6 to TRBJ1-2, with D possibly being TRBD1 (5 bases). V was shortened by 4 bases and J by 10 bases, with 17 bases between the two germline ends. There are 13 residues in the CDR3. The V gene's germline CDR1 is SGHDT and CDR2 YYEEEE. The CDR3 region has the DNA TGTGCCAGCAGCCAAACAGGACGAACTGACTACACCTTC. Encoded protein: CASSQTGRTDYTF.

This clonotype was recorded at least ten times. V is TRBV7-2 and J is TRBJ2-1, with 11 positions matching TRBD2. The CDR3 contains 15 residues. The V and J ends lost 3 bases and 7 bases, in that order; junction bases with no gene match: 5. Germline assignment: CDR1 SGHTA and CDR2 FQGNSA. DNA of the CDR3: TGTGCCAGCAGCTTCCTAGCGGGGGGTGTGAATGAGCAGTTCTTC. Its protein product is CASSFLAGGVNEQFF.

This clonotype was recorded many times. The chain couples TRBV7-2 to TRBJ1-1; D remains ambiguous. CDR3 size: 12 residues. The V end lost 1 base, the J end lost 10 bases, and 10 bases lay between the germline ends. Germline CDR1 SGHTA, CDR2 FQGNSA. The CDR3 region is CASSLDPRGAFF. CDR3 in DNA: TGTGCCAGCAGCTTAGATCCGCGCGGAGCTTTCTTT. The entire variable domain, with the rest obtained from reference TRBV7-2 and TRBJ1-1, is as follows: GAGVSQSPSNKVTEKGKDVELRCDPISGHTALYWYRQSLGQGLEFLIYFQGNSAPDKSGLPSDRFSAERTGGSVSTLTIQRTQQEDSAVYLCASSLDPRGAFFGQGTRLTVV.

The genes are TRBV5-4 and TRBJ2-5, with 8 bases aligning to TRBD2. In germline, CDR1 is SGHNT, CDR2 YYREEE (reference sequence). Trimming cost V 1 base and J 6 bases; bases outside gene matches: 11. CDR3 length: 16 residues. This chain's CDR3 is CASSLWDGGALKTQYF. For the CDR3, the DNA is TGTGCCAGCAGCTTGTGGGACGGGGGGGCCTTGAAGACCCAGTACTTC.

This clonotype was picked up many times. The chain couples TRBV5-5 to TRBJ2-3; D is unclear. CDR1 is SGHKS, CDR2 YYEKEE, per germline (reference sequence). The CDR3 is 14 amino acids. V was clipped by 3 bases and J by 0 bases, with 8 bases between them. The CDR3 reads CASSSRSSTDTQYF. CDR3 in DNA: TGTGCCAGCAGCTCCCGGTCGAGCACAGATACGCAGTATTTT.

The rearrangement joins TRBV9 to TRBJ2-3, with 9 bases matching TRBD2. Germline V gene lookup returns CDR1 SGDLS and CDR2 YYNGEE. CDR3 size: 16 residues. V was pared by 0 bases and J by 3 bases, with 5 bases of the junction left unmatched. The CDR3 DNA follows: TGTGCCAGCAGCGTAGGAGCTAGCGGGACTACAGATACGCAGTATTTT. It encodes CASSVGASGTTDTQYF.

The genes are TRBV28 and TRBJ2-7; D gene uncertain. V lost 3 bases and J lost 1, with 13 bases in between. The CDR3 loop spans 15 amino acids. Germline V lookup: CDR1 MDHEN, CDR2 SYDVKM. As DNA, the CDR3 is TGTGCCAGCAGTTTGACATCGTTACTATCCTACGAGCAGTACTTC. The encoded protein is CASSLTSLLSYEQYF.

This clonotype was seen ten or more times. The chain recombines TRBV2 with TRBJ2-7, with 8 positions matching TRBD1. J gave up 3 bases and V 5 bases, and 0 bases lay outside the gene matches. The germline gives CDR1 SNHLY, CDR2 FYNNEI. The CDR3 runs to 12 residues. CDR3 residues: CASSTGGYEQYF. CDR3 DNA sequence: TGTGCCAGCAGTACAGGGGGCTACGAGCAGTACTTC.

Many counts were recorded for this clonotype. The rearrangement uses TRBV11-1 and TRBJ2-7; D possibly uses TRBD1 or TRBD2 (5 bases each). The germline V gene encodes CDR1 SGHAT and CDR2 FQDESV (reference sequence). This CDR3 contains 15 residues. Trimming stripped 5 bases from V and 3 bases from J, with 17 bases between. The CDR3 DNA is TGTGCCAGCAGCCCCCAGGGAGTAGGTCACTACGAGCAGTACTTC. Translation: CASSPQGVGHYEQYF.

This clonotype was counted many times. The CDR3 DNA reads TGTGCCAGCAGCCAAGGACGGGGGGGTAGCACAGATACGCAGTATTTT. This translates into CASSQGRGGSTDTQYF. The chain carries TRBV14 and TRBJ2-3; the match to TRBD2 covers 8 bases. Germline values: CDR1 SGHDN, CDR2 FVKESK. The junction had 3 bases not matched to a gene; V was cut back by 1 base and J by 0 bases. The CDR3 totals 16 residues.

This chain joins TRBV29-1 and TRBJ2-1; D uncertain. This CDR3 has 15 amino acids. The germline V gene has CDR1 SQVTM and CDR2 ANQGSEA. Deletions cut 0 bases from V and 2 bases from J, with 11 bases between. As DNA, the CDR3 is TGCAGCGTTGAAGATCTGGCAGGCCCCTACAATGAGCAGTTCTTC. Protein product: CSVEDLAGPYNEQFF.

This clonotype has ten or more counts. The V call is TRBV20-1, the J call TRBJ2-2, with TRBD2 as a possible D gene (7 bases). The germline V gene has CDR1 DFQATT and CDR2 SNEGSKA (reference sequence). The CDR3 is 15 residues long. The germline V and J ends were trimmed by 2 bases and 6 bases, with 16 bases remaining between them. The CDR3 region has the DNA TGCAGTGCTAGATCAGGAGGGGGGGGCGCCGGGGAGCTGTTTTTT. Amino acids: CSARSGGGGAGELFF.

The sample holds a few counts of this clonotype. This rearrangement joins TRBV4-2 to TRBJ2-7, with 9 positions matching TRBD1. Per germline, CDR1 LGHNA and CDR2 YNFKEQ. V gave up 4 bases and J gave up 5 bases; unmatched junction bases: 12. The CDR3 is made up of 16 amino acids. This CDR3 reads CASSLGTGQGVHEQYF. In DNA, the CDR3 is TGTGCCAGCAGCCTTGGGACGGGACAGGGAGTCCACGAGCAGTACTTC.